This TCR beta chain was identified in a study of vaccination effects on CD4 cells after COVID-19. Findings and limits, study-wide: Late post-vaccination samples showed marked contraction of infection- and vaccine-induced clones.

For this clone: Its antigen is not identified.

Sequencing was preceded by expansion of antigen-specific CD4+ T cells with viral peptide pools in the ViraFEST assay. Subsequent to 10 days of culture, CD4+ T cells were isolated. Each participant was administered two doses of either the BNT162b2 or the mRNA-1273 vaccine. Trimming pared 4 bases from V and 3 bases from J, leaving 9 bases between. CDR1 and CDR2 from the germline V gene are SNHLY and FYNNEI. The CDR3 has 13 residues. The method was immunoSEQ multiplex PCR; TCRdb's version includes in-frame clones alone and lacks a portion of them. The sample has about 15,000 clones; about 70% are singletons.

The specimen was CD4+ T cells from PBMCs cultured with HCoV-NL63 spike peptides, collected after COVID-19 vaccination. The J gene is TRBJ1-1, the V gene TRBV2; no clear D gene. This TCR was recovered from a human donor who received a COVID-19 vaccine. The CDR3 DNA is TGTGCCAGCAGTGGACCCCCGGACACTGAAGCTTTCTTT. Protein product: CASSGPPDTEAFF.